This passage covers 10 T cell receptor beta chains from one sample sequenced in a study of shared clonotypes between healthy human individuals. Repertoires were generated with immunoSEQ multiplex PCR, while TCRdb's copy carries only in-frame clones and drops some. The sample comprises roughly 2.5 million clones, over 85% of which are singletons, and over 0.12% rests with the top ten. The sample comprised naive CD4+ T cells sorted from blood. Subset reported: CD45RA+ positively selected. The receptor set was obtained from a man aged 18 to 30 in good health.

The rearrangement joins TRBV11-2 to TRBJ2-1; 15 bases are shared with TRBD2. V shed 2 bases and J 5 bases; nucleotides not matched to a gene: 7. The CDR3 runs to 18 residues. Looked up from germline, CDR1 is SGHAT and CDR2 is FQNNGV. The CDR3 DNA is TGTGCCAGCAGCTTATTAGGACTAGCGGGGGGGCCGGACAATGAGCAGTTCTTC. Translation: CASSLLGLAGGPDNEQFF.

V is TRBV6-1 and J is TRBJ1-1; the D is unclear. Germline V gene sequence: CDR1 MNHNS, CDR2 SASEGT. V was trimmed by 6 bases and J by 7 bases, leaving 6 bases between them. The CDR3 has 10 amino acids. The CDR3 DNA follows: TGTGCCAGCAGCTACCTTGAAGCTTTCTTT. This codes for CASSYLEAFF.

The rearrangement links TRBV2 to TRBJ2-4; D is uncertain. This CDR3 is built from 14 residues. Germline V gives CDR1 SNHLY, CDR2 FYNNEI. V dropped 3 bases and J dropped 2 bases, with 8 bases sitting between them. The CDR3 region has the DNA TGTGCCAGCAGTGACCTGAGTACCAAAAACATTCAGTACTTC. Translated, it gives CASSDLSTKNIQYF. The variable domain in full, with the rest retrieved from reference TRBV2 and TRBJ2-4, is EPEVTQTPSHQVTQMGQEVILRCVPISNHLYFYWYRQILGQKVEFLVSFYNNEISEKSEIFDDQFSVERPDGSNFTLKIRSTKLEDSAMYFCASSDLSTKNIQYFGAGTRLSVL.

The V call is TRBV5-1, the J call TRBJ1-1; TRBD1 aligns across 7 bases. The CDR3 has 13 residues. After removal of 4 bases from V and 6 bases from J, the junction contained 6 bases not matched to a gene. CDR1 is SGHRS and CDR2 is YFSETQ in the germline V gene. CDR3 region: CASSLRGEAEAFF. The CDR3 DNA reads TGCGCCAGCAGCCTCAGGGGGGAGGCTGAAGCTTTCTTT.

CDR3 nucleotides: TGCGCCAGCAGTGACCCGTCGGGCATAGATACGCAGTATTTT. It encodes CASSDPSGIDTQYF. The chain is built from TRBV10-1 and TRBJ2-3; unclear D gene. This CDR3 has 14 amino acids. Trimming left V 3 bases short and J 5 bases short, with 12 bases between. Germline CDR1 reads WNHNN; CDR2 reads SYGVQD (reference sequence).

CDR3 sequence: CASRPGTPISYEQYF. The CDR3 coding sequence is TGCGCCAGCAGACCCGGGACACCGATCTCCTACGAGCAGTACTTC. The V gene is TRBV5-1, the J gene TRBJ2-7, with a possible D match to TRBD1 (6 bases). This CDR3 region has 15 residues. Trimming removed 5 bases from V and 0 bases from J, with 15 bases in between. Germline values: CDR1 SGHRS, CDR2 YFSETQ.

The rearrangement joins TRBV9 to TRBJ2-7; 13 nucleotides align to TRBD2. Germline lookup yields CDR1 SGDLS and CDR2 YYNGEE. The V gene end was trimmed by 4 bases and the J gene end by 3 bases; junction bases not matched to a gene: 7. This CDR3 is built from 16 residues. CDR3 nucleotide sequence: TGTGCCAGCAGCCCCCACGGACTAGCGGGGGACTACGAGCAGTACTTC. It codes for CASSPHGLAGDYEQYF.

The rearrangement links TRBV5-4 to TRBJ1-1; D remains ambiguous. The CDR3 runs 15 residues. Between the trimmed V and J ends, which lost 0 bases and 0 bases, there was a span of 9 bases. Germline CDR1 reads SGHNT; CDR2 reads YYREEE (reference sequence). In nucleotides, the CDR3 is TGTGCCAGCAGCTTGGGGGGATCGATGAACACTGAAGCTTTCTTT. The encoded protein is CASSLGGSMNTEAFF.

This chain links TRBV6-5 with TRBJ2-7; D may match TRBD1 or TRBD2 (5 bases each). Looked up from germline, CDR1 is MNHEY and CDR2 is SVGAGI. Trimming removed 8 bases from V and 3 bases from J, with 17 bases in between. The CDR3 length is 14 residues. The CDR3 coding sequence is TGTGCCAGCTCTGACGGGGCTGGCGGCTACGAGCAGTACTTC. It is translated as CASSDGAGGYEQYF.

This clone was picked up one time. The chain has TRBV6-1 and TRBJ2-3; TRBD2 is a possible D gene (5 bases). The V and J ends lost 1 base and 8 bases respectively, with 7 bases between them. CDR1 MNHNS and CDR2 SASEGT come from the germline V gene. CDR3 size: 12 residues. CDR3 sequence (DNA): TGTGCCAGCAGTGAAGGGGGAGCTACGCAGTATTTT. Amino acids: CASSEGGATQYF.